This T cell receptor (beta chain) was sequenced in a study of cytomegalovirus exposure and HLA in healthy donors (dated by TCRdb to about 2017). Describing the broader study: An earlier analysis of some 600 of the donors reported 276 Gb of sequence data and 95 million to 140 million unique TCR beta sequences obtained from 150 million to 200 million T cells. An early release covering more than 500 HLA-typed donors comprised approximately 300 gigabases of sequencing data and around 80 million unique TCR sequences. Of the 300 to 450 genotyped donors, approximately 80% fell in the genetic ancestry cluster associated with self-reported Caucasian donors. The study was designed to test whether signatures of past pathogen exposure could be identified by cataloging public T cell receptors. The T cell repertoires of under 750 subjects were profiled by immunosequencing and related to cytomegalovirus serostatus. Along with the roughly 670-subject first cohort, a separate validation cohort of approximately 110 different subjects was used. To predict cytomegalovirus infection status, the study brought together high-throughput TCR immunosequencing, statistical association of individual TCRs with disease status, and machine learning. A later analysis re-examined previously published TCR beta repertoires from several hundred donors and added high-resolution HLA genotyping to investigate patterns of TCR occurrence. Rather than using new phenotypic data, the later analysis identified candidate immune exposures from TCR beta sequences and from how often those sequences occurred across donors. An earlier analysis of some 600 of the donors applied high-throughput TCR beta sequencing to assess whether each TCR beta V gene segment acted as functional or pseudogenic. Donor age, sex, ethnicity and CMV serostatus were compiled together with the repertoire data. In a later genetic analysis, genome-wide SNP genotypes for 398 of the 666 donors were used, and that subset was treated as a discovery cohort. Every repertoire in the discovery cohort had been generated on one and the same sequencing platform. Class I and class II HLA loci were covered by the typing at four-digit resolution. The number of typed donors differed by locus: about 620-640 for A, B, C, DRB1 and DQB1; some 500 for DQA1; 606 for DPA1; and some 470 for DPB1. Five DR-DQ haplotypes were treated as single units for association and clustering because of strong linkage in the cohort. On average, around 240,000 unique TCR beta nucleotide sequences were sequenced per donor among several hundred genotyped donors of the cohort, with about 19% of those sequences being non-productive.

The research as a whole found: Correlated functional status among segregating V segments might reflect linkage disequilibrium, but an unknown experimental factor could not be ruled out. Sequencing depth was assumed to be roughly uniform across donors in the presence/absence analyses, though that assumption may not hold. Immune exposure information for the cohort was limited to CMV serostatus. In a later genetic analysis, a missense DCLRE1C variant was associated with V-gene and J-gene trimming of TCR beta chains, and the association was replicated in an independent cohort. In a later analysis, about 17,000 TCR beta sequences were associated with specific HLA alleles at a false discovery rate of 0.05. Only TCR beta chains were sequenced in this cohort, and the absence of alpha or paired-chain data limited detectable features. According to a later genetic analysis, donors in an Asian-associated ancestry cluster had fewer N-insertions in productive TCRs than the approximately 710-donor mean. Three of the identified cytomegalovirus-associated TCR beta chains were confirmed in vitro to be specific for cytomegalovirus antigens. When HLA alleles, especially DR and DQ, strongly co-occurred, attributing TCR associations to individual alleles was difficult. The classifier was reported to diagnose cytomegalovirus status with high specificity and sensitivity in both the original cohort and the validation cohort. A further reported finding was that TCR beta sequences accurately predicted the HLA-A and HLA-B alleles for most subjects in the first cohort. In the study, 150 to 200 TCR beta chains were listed as associated with cytomegalovirus. In an earlier analysis of approximately 590 of the donors, most TCR beta V segments appeared in productive rearrangements about 87% or about 30% of the time, broadly matching IMGT annotations. Most CMV-associated TCR beta chains appeared to be HLA-restricted in a later analysis, and the HLA associations seemed to be driven largely by CMV exposure. In a later analysis, HLA-associated TCR beta chains showed more clonal expansion and lower generation probabilities than non-associated chains that were equally common. While some public TCRs were present in many individuals, most TCR sequences turned up only very rarely across donors. According to a later analysis, parvovirus B19, influenza, CMV and Epstein-Barr virus appeared linked to several top co-occurrence clusters. Some IMGT-functional V segments, including TRBV6-2 and TRBV6-3, could not be told apart with the 87-base-pair reads, so those segments were excluded. The authors suggested that the approach could potentially be generalized to other disease states and immunological phenotypes. Because some donors lacked HLA typing at each locus, the association tests relied only on the typed subset. In a later analysis, TCR association rates were found to vary across HLA loci, with the most associated TCRs seen for DRB1 alleles and the fewest for HLA-C alleles. A cluster of highly shared sequence variants was judged likely to be a technical artifact of the sequencing pipeline. Because counts were too low, about 18 rarely observed V segments, including chromosome 9 orphons, were excluded from the earlier analysis of some 540 of the donors.

The cohort was made up of several hundred healthy bone marrow donors. All cohort members were sampled while nominally healthy, although unrecorded immune exposures were likely present. The donor tested CMV seronegative, placing the donor among the 350 to 400 seronegative members of the cohort. A peripheral blood sample was collected from each donor, and TCR beta sequencing was performed on peripheral blood mononuclear cells. Genomic DNA extraction from the blood cell samples was performed with the Qiagen DNeasy Blood Extraction Kit. The CDR3 holds 14 amino acids from the cysteine to the phenylalanine. The retained sequence is limited to the CDR3, 42 bases, with the frame set at the first base. CDR1 and CDR2, per the germline V gene, are MNHEY and SVGAGI. V trim: 6 bases; J trim: 4 bases; unmatched bases: 6. The receptor library was made with the immunoSEQ multiplex PCR assay. A mixture of 60 forward primers for TCR Vbeta segments and 13 reverse primers for TCR Jbeta segments was used in the multiplex PCR. Amplification of the CDR3 region of rearranged TCR beta genes was performed with a multiplex PCR assay on genomic DNA. On the Illumina HiSeq System, the amplified TCR beta libraries were sequenced as 87-base-pair reads. Per the source publication's procedure: A later analysis tallied 70 million to 100 million unique TCR beta chains across the 666 repertoires, and approximately 9.9 million of those chains were shared by two or more donors. A nearest-neighbor algorithm error-corrected the raw reads and collapsed the reads into unique sequences, merging closely related sequences to remove PCR and sequencing errors. V, D and J gene segments were assigned by aligning CDR3 sequences to IMGT reference sequences. For a sequence to be retained, a match of at least six nucleotides to both a V gene segment and a J gene segment was required. Rearrangements were called productive when the CDR3 lacked stop codons and stayed in frame with V and J; all others were non-productive. Following IMGT convention, CDR3 was defined as the stretch from the second conserved V-encoded cysteine to the conserved J-encoded phenylalanine. Sequences without an unambiguous match to a single V gene segment were excluded from the earlier analysis of 587 of the donors. In an earlier analysis of several hundred of the donors, V segments were called functional above 56.7% productive rearrangements and were called segregating when the between-donor standard deviation exceeded 5%. A statistical classification framework was developed to diagnose cytomegalovirus status using the catalog of TCR beta chain sequences. V and J gene assignment, in a later analysis, came from comparing TCR nucleotide sequences with IMGT/GENE-DB human TR gene sequences. Using the TCRdist pipeline, a later analysis assigned CDR3 sequences along with most-parsimonious VDJ recombination scenarios. In a later analysis, each TCR beta chain was defined by its CDR3 amino acid sequence together with its V-gene family, and reads lacking a unique V-gene family were excluded. As a way to deal with suspected cross-contamination and a sequencing artifact, a later analysis dropped nearly 600 nucleotide sequences that were highly shared and had low generation probability. In a later analysis, a clonal expansion index for each public chain was calculated from normalized within-repertoire ranks of inferred template counts. In a later analysis, generation probabilities were computed with a VDJ recombination model fitted to out-of-frame rearrangements, and the resulting probabilities were checked against IGoR. A later analysis scored TCR-TCR, TCR-HLA and TCR-CMV co-occurrence with hypergeometric tests, applying a repertoire-size bias correction to TCR pairs. A later analysis estimated false discovery rates by permuting HLA or CMV assignments 20 times. In a later analysis, co-occurring TCRs were grouped using DBSCAN, and TCRdist sequence similarity was added for clustering within HLA-allele-positive subsets. Co-occurrence clustering excluded repertoires with fewer than 30,000 or more than 120,000 public chains, plus five with anomalous nucleotide sharing. The clones in this table, taken by TCRdb from immuneACCESS, are in-frame only. Not every clone is retained; where verified, under half of the shortfall comes from an unresolved V gene, and the cause of the rest is unknown. From that table come the V and J calls and clone size; the DNA was used to work out D and trimming. Across this sample there are 95,000 to 130,000 clones, with 81% seen only once. The ten largest clones capture around 4% of the sample.

To note about this clone: The target of this receptor is not known. Base-call qualities are not available, and no considerably larger clone is one nucleotide away.

The material sequenced was PBMCs. This clonotype was obtained from a woman aged 30 to 39 in good health and CMV-seronegative. The chain employs TRBV6-5 and TRBJ2-3; 8 nucleotides in the junction match TRBD1. CDR3 loop: CASRPGQASDTQYF. Read as DNA, the sequence is TGTGCCAGCAGACCGGGACAGGCATCAGATACGCAGTATTTT.